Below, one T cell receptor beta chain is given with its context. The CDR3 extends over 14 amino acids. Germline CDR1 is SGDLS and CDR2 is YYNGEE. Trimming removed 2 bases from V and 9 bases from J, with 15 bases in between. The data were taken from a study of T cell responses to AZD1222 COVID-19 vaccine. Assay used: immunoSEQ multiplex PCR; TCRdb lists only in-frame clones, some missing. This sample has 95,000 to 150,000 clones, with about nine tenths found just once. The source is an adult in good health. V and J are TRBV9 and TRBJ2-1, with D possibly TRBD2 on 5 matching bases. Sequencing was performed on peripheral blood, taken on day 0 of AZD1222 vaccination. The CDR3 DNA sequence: TGTGCCAGCAGCGTCTGGCTGGACGAGGGTGAGCAGTTCTTC. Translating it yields CASSVWLDEGEQFF.